The 3 T cell receptor beta chains reported below all come from one sample, sequenced in a study of T cells in Graves' hyperthyroidism and ophthalmopathy. Researchers took RNA transcripts and amplified the TCR beta CDR3 regions from them. HTBI primers were the set used in a first-round RT-PCR of the TCR CDR3. Using its own MiXCR run on the multiplex PCR reads, TCRdb lists one record per CDR3 protein. Of about 640,000 distinct CDR3 sequences in the sample, around 20% are singletons; the top ten hold more than 30%. Material: blood. Receptor source: a man aged 30 to 39 with Graves' ophthalmopathy.

The chain uses TRBV28 and TRBJ2-4, with TRBD2 matching over 9 bases. Germline CDR1 is MDHEN and CDR2 is SYDVKM. This CDR3 has 18 residues. V trimming: 7 bases; J trimming: 9 bases; junction bases outside the gene matches: 22. The CDR3, as DNA: TGTGCCAGCACCGGAATCGGAAAAGTAGCGGGAGAATATTCCATTCAGTACTTC. Amino acids: CASTGIGKVAGEYSIQYF.

The genes are TRBV3-1 and TRBJ2-7, with 10 bases aligning to TRBD2. Germline CDR1 and CDR2: LGHDT and YNNKEL (reference sequence). With 0 bases clipped from V and 3 bases from J, the junction kept 8 bases outside the gene matches. The CDR3 has 17 residues. The CDR3 sequence is CASSQDGSSGRNYEQYF. CDR3 bases: TGTGCCAGCAGCCAAGATGGGTCTAGCGGGAGAAACTACGAGCAGTACTTC.

V is TRBV18 and J is TRBJ1-5; D remains ambiguous. The V gene's germline CDR1 is KGHSH and CDR2 LQKENI. The CDR3 loop spans 16 amino acids. Deletions cut 0 bases from V and 4 bases from J, with 13 bases between. CDR3 region: CASSPPGGSGNQPQHF. The CDR3 bases are TGTGCCAGCTCACCACCCGGAGGGTCGGGGAATCAGCCCCAGCATTTT. Using reference TRBV18 and TRBJ1-5 for the parts outside the CDR3, the full variable domain is NAGVMQNPRHLVRRRGQEARLRCSPMKGHSHVYWYRQLPEEGLKFMVYLQKENIIDESGMPKERFSAEFPKEGPSILRIQQVVRGDSAAYFCASSPPGGSGNQPQHFGDGTRLSIL.